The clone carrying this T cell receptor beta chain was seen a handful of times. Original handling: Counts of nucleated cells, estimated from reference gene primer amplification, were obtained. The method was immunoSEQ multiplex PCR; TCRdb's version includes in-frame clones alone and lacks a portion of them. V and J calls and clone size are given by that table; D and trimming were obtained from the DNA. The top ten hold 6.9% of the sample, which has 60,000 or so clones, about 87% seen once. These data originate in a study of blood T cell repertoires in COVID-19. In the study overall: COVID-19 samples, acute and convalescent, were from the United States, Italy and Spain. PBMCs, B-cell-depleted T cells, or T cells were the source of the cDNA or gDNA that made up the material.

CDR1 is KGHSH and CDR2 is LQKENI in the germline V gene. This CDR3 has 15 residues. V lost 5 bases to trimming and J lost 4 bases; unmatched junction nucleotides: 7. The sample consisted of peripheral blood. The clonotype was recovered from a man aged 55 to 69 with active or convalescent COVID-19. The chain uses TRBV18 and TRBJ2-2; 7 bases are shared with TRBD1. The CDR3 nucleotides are TGTGCCAGCTCATCCGGACAGGCTAGCACCGGGGAGCTGTTTTTT. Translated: CASSSGQASTGELFF.